This TCR beta chain was identified during a study of T cell responses to AZD1222 COVID-19 vaccine. Study-level points and caveats: White British people made up most donors, females outnumbered males, and clonal diversity was possibly underestimated. Reports indicate that nearly half of spike-specific TCRs are directed at unmutated variant regions.

Germline lookup yields CDR1 SGHTA and CDR2 FQGTGA. V gave up 5 bases and J gave up 4 bases; unmatched junction bases: 9. The CDR3 spans 16 residues. As regards this clone: Its antigen remains unidentified.

Method: immunoSEQ multiplex PCR; TCRdb's copy keeps in-frame clones and lacks some. The sample contains around 100,000 clones, 85% to 95% of which appear only once. The genes are TRBV7-3 and TRBJ2-1; 9 bases agree with TRBD2. The material sequenced was peripheral blood, taken on day 0 of AZD1222 vaccination. The receptor comes from an adult in good health. The DNA for the CDR3 is TGTGCCAGCAGCCCCCGTAGCGGGAGACCTTACAATGAGCAGTTCTTC. Translated, it gives CASSPRSGRPYNEQFF.